Only a few counts were recorded for the clone carrying this TCR beta chain. These data are taken from a study of T cells in Graves' hyperthyroidism and ophthalmopathy. RNA transcripts served as the template for amplifying TCR beta CDR3 regions. The HTBI set primed first-round TCR CDR3 RT-PCR. TCRdb re-called the multiplex PCR reads through MiXCR, storing one row per CDR3 protein. The data contain over 450,000 distinct CDR3 sequences, 17% of them singletons. The germline V and J ends were trimmed by 5 bases and 8 bases, with 7 bases remaining between them. This CDR3 contains 11 residues. Germline CDR1 reads KGHSH; CDR2 reads LQKENI.

The clonotype comes from a woman aged 18-30 years with Graves' ophthalmopathy. The sample was blood. The chain combines TRBV18 with TRBJ1-3; D remains ambiguous. As DNA, the CDR3 is TGTGCCAGCTCAGAAGGTGACACCATATATTTT. Translation: CASSEGDTIYF.